This entry is about one TCR beta chain. Patients of the Seattle cohort, enrolled during active infection, were followed longitudinally. This sample is part of a study of blood T cell repertoires in COVID-19. As for the study in general: COVID-19 samples, acute and convalescent, were from the United States, Italy and Spain. In each case, the material was cDNA or gDNA derived from T cells, B-cell-depleted T cells, or PBMCs.

Germline assignment: CDR1 SNHLY and CDR2 FYNNEI. This CDR3 is 13 amino acids long. The V gene lost 4 bases and the J gene lost 2 bases, with 8 bases spanning the gap. How the authors handled the data: Estimates of nucleated cell counts were drawn from the amplification of reference gene primers. Sequenced by immunoSEQ multiplex PCR; TCRdb stores in-frame clones only, minus some. V, J and clone size were drawn from that table, and D and trimming were deduced from the DNA. Of some 65,000 clones listed, approximately 83% are singletons. The source of this sequence is a man aged 35-49 years with COVID-19, enrolled during active disease. This chain joins TRBV2 and TRBJ1-1; D unresolved. The source material was peripheral blood. As DNA, the CDR3 is TGTGCCAGCAGTGGGCGGGGAAACACTGAAGCTTTCTTT. Protein: CASSGRGNTEAFF.